This paragraph covers one TCR beta chain sequence. This sample is part of a study of shared clonotypes between healthy human individuals. Per germline, CDR1 SEHNR and CDR2 FQNEAQ (reference sequence). V lost 5 bases, J lost 0 bases, and 8 bases stayed unmatched. The CDR3 extends over 17 amino acids. CD45RO-negative CD8 cells positively selected for CCR7 made up the naive population, which excluded terminally differentiated effector memory CD45RA+ cells. Generated by immunoSEQ multiplex PCR, the TCRdb table keeps only in-frame clones and is missing some. The sample lists around 1,900,000 clones, roughly 93% occurring once.

V gene TRBV7-9 combines with J gene TRBJ2-2; 8 nucleotides align to TRBD2. The TCR originated in a man younger than 30 in good health. Some clones in this sample may be carry-over from other donors' samples. The sequencing input was naive CD8+ T cells from PBMCs. The chain's CDR3 is CASSPPGGTANTGELFF. CDR3 nucleotides: TGTGCCAGCAGCCCTCCGGGGGGGACGGCGAACACCGGGGAGCTGTTTTTT. Supplemented by reference TRBV7-9 and TRBJ2-2, the full variable domain reads DTGVSQNPRHKITKRGQNVTFRCDPISEHNRLYWYRQTLGQGPEFLTYFQNEAQLEKSRLLSDRFSAERPKGSFSTLEIQRTEQGDSAMYLCASSPPGGTANTGELFFGEGSRLTVL.